This T cell receptor (beta chain) is from a study of identical twins. Germline V gene lookup returns CDR1 MDHEN and CDR2 SYDVKM. V was clipped by 2 bases and J by 1 base, with 11 bases between them. This CDR3 has 15 amino acids. In TCRdb, the 5' RACE reads were re-called with MiXCR into one record per CDR3 protein. The sample lists roughly 630,000 distinct CDR3 sequences; about 7% were seen once. At least ten counts were recorded for this clonotype. Antigen: not known. Study outcomes and limitations: Abundant beta clonotypes from cord blood had fewer insertions, unlike memory repertoires, which showed none. Weaker excess twin sharing was seen among beta out-of-frame sequences.

In addition, the sample was reused for a study of yellow fever vaccine responses in identical twins.

The TCR comes from a woman aged 18-30 years in good health. The chain has TRBV28 and TRBJ2-5; D gene uncertain. Sequences were obtained from PBMCs. CDR3 loop: CASSLGVWSQETQYF. CDR3 DNA sequence: TGTGCCAGCAGTTTAGGGGTCTGGTCCCAAGAGACCCAGTACTTC.